What follows are 30 T cell receptor beta chains derived from one specimen sequenced in a study of Ad26.COV2.S vaccination and SARS-CoV-2 variants. The protocol was immunoSEQ multiplex PCR, while the TCRdb copy is restricted to in-frame clones and leaves out a portion. This table holds a few hundred thousand clones, 88% found once. Treatment of the sample: roughly 20 received Ad26.COV2.S at low or high dose, single or two shots; about 5 received placebo; per-sample allocation not given. Day 63 after the first vaccine or placebo injection was the time point for sampling. This specimen was peripheral blood, taken in a trial of Ad26.COV2.S vaccine versus placebo. Source of these receptors: a person between 18 and 65 years old who received the Ad26.COV2.S COVID-19 vaccine or a placebo.

The chain carries TRBV2 and TRBJ2-3; 16 nucleotides line up with TRBD2. This CDR3 has 17 amino acids. CDR1 and CDR2 from the germline V gene are SNHLY and FYNNEI. V lost 6 bases, J lost 3 bases, and 6 bases stayed unmatched. In DNA form, the CDR3 reads TGTGCCAGCAGCGGGACTAGCGGGGGGGCCCGGACAGATACGCAGTATTTT. Its translation: CASSGTSGGARTDTQYF.

The rearrangement uses TRBV7-9 and TRBJ2-1, with 8 bases fitting TRBD1. Germline loops: CDR1 SEHNR, CDR2 FQNEAQ (reference sequence). This CDR3 spans 15 amino acids. Trimming at V came to 4 bases and at J to 2 bases, leaving 4 bases not matched to a gene. CDR3 loop: CASSSQGATYNEQFF. Written as DNA, the CDR3 is TGTGCCAGCAGCTCCCAGGGGGCTACCTACAATGAGCAGTTCTTC.

The chain carries TRBV6-2 or TRBV6-3 and TRBJ2-5; no firm D call. Trimming left V 5 bases short and J 5 bases short, with 9 bases between. CDR3 size: 12 residues. Per germline, CDR1 MNHEY and CDR2 SVGEGT. CDR3 sequence: CASSGGIETQYF. Written as DNA, the CDR3 is TGTGCCAGCAGTGGCGGAATCGAGACCCAGTACTTC.

This chain connects TRBV27 to TRBJ2-7; 9 bases agree with TRBD1. The CDR3 extends over 15 amino acids. Germline assignment: CDR1 MNHEY and CDR2 SMNVEV (reference sequence). With 5 bases clipped from V and 2 bases from J, the junction kept 7 bases outside the gene matches. This CDR3 reads CASSPLTGGAYEQYF. CDR3 DNA sequence: TGTGCCAGCAGTCCTCTGACAGGGGGAGCCTACGAGCAGTACTTC.

CDR3 in amino acids: CASSQGGSVGRGNIQYF. For the CDR3, the DNA is TGCGCCAGCAGCCAAGGGGGATCGGTAGGGCGAGGAAACATTCAGTACTTC. The chain uses TRBV4-1 and TRBJ2-4; D gene ambiguous. Germline CDR1 reads MGHRA; CDR2 reads YSYEKL. V lost 1 base to trimming and J lost 6 bases, with 19 bases between them. The CDR3 contains 17 residues.

The rearrangement links TRBV28 to TRBJ2-1; tentative D call: TRBD2 (6 bases). The CDR3 has 14 residues. The V end was cut by 5 bases, the J end by 8 bases, with 16 bases between. Germline lookup yields CDR1 MDHEN and CDR2 SYDVKM. The CDR3, as DNA: TGTGCCAGCAGTCCCGGGACTGACGCTTATGAGCAGTTCTTC. It is translated as CASSPGTDAYEQFF.

The gene calls are TRBV30 and TRBJ1-2; D unresolved. Per germline, CDR1 GTSNPN and CDR2 SVGIG (reference sequence). V was cut by 2 bases and J by 6 bases, with 13 bases left in between. The CDR3 length is 13 residues. The CDR3 bases are TGTGCCTGGAGTAGGTCTGAAGCGAATGGCTACACCTTC. This codes for CAWSRSEANGYTF.

The chain combines TRBV27 with TRBJ2-4; D perhaps matches TRBD1 (5 bases). Trimming took off 3 bases at V and 7 bases at J, with 13 bases between the two ends. The CDR3 covers 14 residues. The germline CDR1 and CDR2 sequences are MNHEY and SMNVEV (reference sequence). The chain's CDR3 is CASSFKGIENIQYF. CDR3 DNA sequence: TGTGCCAGCAGTTTTAAGGGGATTGAGAACATTCAGTACTTC.

The chain joins TRBV19 to TRBJ2-3; 9 nucleotides match TRBD1. The CDR3 extends over 15 amino acids. Trimming removed 5 bases from V and 3 bases from J; junction bases left unmatched: 6. In germline, CDR1 is LNHDA, CDR2 SQIVND (reference sequence). CDR3 amino acids: CASSWTGARTDTQYF. Here the CDR3 DNA reads TGTGCCAGTAGTTGGACAGGGGCTCGGACAGATACGCAGTATTTT.

J is TRBJ2-2 and V is TRBV5-4, with TRBD2 matching 13 bases. After removal of 4 bases from V and 5 bases from J, the junction contained 11 bases not matched to a gene. Germline V CDR1 and CDR2: SGHNT, YYREEE (reference sequence). This CDR3 spans 18 amino acids. In nucleotides, the CDR3 is TGTGCCAGCAGCCCTCGGACTAGCGGGGGAGTGGGTACCGGGGAGCTGTTTTTT. Its protein is CASSPRTSGGVGTGELFF.

A single count supports this clone. This chain joins TRBV19 and TRBJ2-3; D is ambiguous. The CDR3 spans 11 residues. Trimming shortened V by 4 bases and J by 5 bases, and 4 bases separated the two germline ends. Germline CDR1 LNHDA, CDR2 SQIVND (reference sequence). In DNA, the CDR3 is TGTGCCAGTAGTACATTAGATACGCAGTATTTT. Encoded protein: CASSTLDTQYF.

This sequence joins TRBV3-1 (or the pseudogene TRBV3-2) and TRBJ2-2, with 9 nucleotides matching TRBD1. The V segment lost 3 bases and the J segment 4 bases; nucleotides outside the gene matches: 6. This CDR3 is built from 16 residues. Germline V CDR1 and CDR2: LGHDT, YNNKEL (reference sequence). The CDR3 DNA follows: TGTGCCAGCAGCCACATACAGGGGGCTGGCACCGGGGAGCTGTTTTTT. It is translated as CASSHIQGAGTGELFF.

The gene calls are TRBV2 and TRBJ1-5; D unresolved. This CDR3 contains 14 residues. Trimming removed 6 bases at V and 3 bases at J, with 12 bases between. Germline loops: CDR1 SNHLY, CDR2 FYNNEI. CDR3 in DNA: TGTGCCAGCAGGTCAGAGGCATACAATCAGCCCCAGCATTTT. This translates into CASRSEAYNQPQHF. The full variable domain, completed using reference TRBV2 and TRBJ1-5, is EPEVTQTPSHQVTQMGQEVILRCVPISNHLYFYWYRQILGQKVEFLVSFYNNEISEKSEIFDDQFSVERPDGSNFTLKIRSTKLEDSAMYFCASRSEAYNQPQHFGDGTRLSIL.

This chain joins TRBV28 and TRBJ2-1, with 10 bases aligning to TRBD2. CDR3 size: 15 residues. Losses at the gene ends were 5 bases for V and 2 bases for J; bases not matched to a gene: 3. Per germline, CDR1 MDHEN and CDR2 SYDVKM. The CDR3 DNA reads as TGTGCCAGCAGTCCCACTAGCGGGGCCTACAATGAGCAGTTCTTC. This gives the protein CASSPTSGAYNEQFF.

This clone has just a few counts. J is TRBJ1-2 and V is TRBV28; D might be TRBD1 (6 bases). With 3 bases removed from V and 5 bases from J, the gap between germline ends came to 22 bases. From germline, CDR1 is MDHEN and CDR2 SYDVKM. The CDR3 has 17 residues. CDR3 bases: TGTGCCAGCAGTTTTCTCCCCTTGACAGGAGATTATTATGGCTACACCTTC. Its protein product is CASSFLPLTGDYYGYTF.

In its sample, this clone was seen a few times. Other nucleotide sequences in the sample specify the same CDR3. V is TRBV7-3 and J is TRBJ2-5; D remains unclear. Looked up from germline, CDR1 is SGHTA and CDR2 is FQGTGA. Trimming took 0 bases from V and 3 from J, leaving 5 bases between them. This CDR3 spans 13 amino acids. The CDR3 loop reads CASSLTREETQYF. Here the CDR3 DNA reads TGTGCCAGCAGCTTAACCCGGGAAGAGACCCAGTACTTC.

The chain combines TRBV30 with TRBJ2-5, with 7 positions matching TRBD2. Germline V CDR1 and CDR2: GTSNPN, SVGIG (reference sequence). This CDR3 is built from 12 residues. Trimming cost V 5 bases and J 6 bases; bases outside gene matches: 6. The CDR3 region has the DNA TGTGCCTGGCAAGGGAGGGGAAAGACCCAGTACTTC. It specifies CAWQGRGKTQYF.

This clone was counted a single time. The rearrangement joins TRBV28 to TRBJ1-5; unclear D gene. V was shortened by 5 bases and J by 1 base, with 9 bases between the two germline ends. This CDR3 comprises 14 residues. CDR1 MDHEN and CDR2 SYDVKM come from the germline V gene. The CDR3 DNA is TGTGCCAGCAGTACCCCAGTCAGCAATCAGCCCCAGCATTTT. Protein sequence: CASSTPVSNQPQHF.

The chain is built from TRBV7-9 and TRBJ2-3; D is ambiguous. The CDR3 has 14 amino acids. Trimming removed 1 base at V and 5 bases at J, with 10 bases between. Germline values: CDR1 SEHNR, CDR2 FQNEAQ (reference sequence). The CDR3 DNA follows: TGTGCCAGCAGCTTAGGCAGAAGAGGAGATACGCAGTATTTT. Translated: CASSLGRRGDTQYF.

The chain carries TRBV19 and TRBJ2-7; D is perhaps TRBD1 or TRBD2 (5 bases each). V was clipped by 6 bases and J by 3 bases, with 15 bases between them. Germline CDR1 LNHDA, CDR2 SQIVND (reference sequence). This CDR3 has 14 amino acids. The CDR3 region has the DNA TGTGCCAGTAGCCGTATCTTGGGGGACTACGAGCAGTACTTC. Translated, it gives CASSRILGDYEQYF.

V is TRBV7-6 and J is TRBJ2-5; TRBD2 is a possible D gene (5 bases). Germline V gene lookup returns CDR1 SGHVS and CDR2 FNYEAQ. V lost 3 bases and J lost 5, with 16 bases in between. The CDR3 totals 15 residues. CDR3 nucleotides: TGTGCCAGCAGCTTTACTAGGGCTCCGGAGGAGACCCAGTACTTC. Its translation is CASSFTRAPEETQYF.

The V and J genes are TRBV5-1 and TRBJ2-6; 7 bases agree with TRBD1. V was pared by 4 bases and J by 4 bases, with 14 bases of the junction left unmatched. Germline V gene data show CDR1 as SGHRS and CDR2 as YFSETQ. There are 18 residues in the CDR3. The CDR3 reads CASSDWTGGVSGANVLTF. CDR3 sequence (DNA): TGCGCCAGCAGCGATTGGACAGGAGGAGTTTCGGGGGCCAACGTCCTGACTTTC.

This sequence joins TRBV25-1 and TRBJ2-7, with TRBD2 identical over 10 bases. Germline CDR1 reads MGHDK; CDR2 reads SYGVNS. This CDR3 has 16 residues. Trimming cost V 1 base and J 6 bases; bases outside gene matches: 9. DNA for the CDR3: TGTGCCAGCAGTGAATTCAGCGGGGGGGCCTATTCCGAGCAGTACTTC. As protein: CASSEFSGGAYSEQYF.

The gene calls are TRBV5-8 and TRBJ2-3, with TRBD1 matching 9 bases. The CDR3 has 14 residues. Germline V lookup: CDR1 SGHTS, CDR2 YDEGEE. The J segment lost 5 bases and the V segment lost 6 bases, leaving 7 bases of the junction unmatched. CDR3 loop: CASTIRQGVDTQYF. Here the CDR3 DNA reads TGTGCCAGCACCATCCGACAGGGGGTAGATACGCAGTATTTT. Together with reference TRBV5-8 and TRBJ2-3, the CDR3 gives the full variable domain: EAGVTQSPTHLIKTRGQQATLRCSPISGHTSVYWYQQALGLGLQFLLWYDEGEERNRGNFPPRFSGRQFPNYSSELNVNALELEDSALYLCASTIRQGVDTQYFGPGTRLTVL.

This chain links TRBV9 with TRBJ1-1; no firm D call. Between the trimmed V and J ends, which lost 6 bases and 6 bases, there was a span of 6 bases. Germline V gene lookup returns CDR1 SGDLS and CDR2 YYNGEE. CDR3 length equals 10 residues. DNA for the CDR3: TGTGCCAGCAAGAAGGCTGAAGCTTTCTTT. This gives the protein CASKKAEAFF.

The chain links TRBV14 to TRBJ2-3, with TRBD1 identical over 8 bases. This CDR3 has 16 amino acids. V dropped 1 base and J dropped 6; count of bases not matched to a gene: 9. Germline V gene sequence: CDR1 SGHDN, CDR2 FVKESK. The CDR3 here is CASSQGQGPPRDTQYF. For the CDR3, the DNA is TGTGCCAGCAGCCAAGGACAGGGGCCTCCAAGGGATACGCAGTATTTT.

The chain has TRBV11-2 and TRBJ2-7, with D perhaps TRBD1 (5 bases). The length of the CDR3 is 14 residues. Trimming left V 0 bases short and J 1 base short, with 7 bases between. Per the germline V gene, CDR1 is SGHAT and CDR2 is FQNNGV. This CDR3 reads CASSLDGQSYEQYF. DNA of the CDR3: TGTGCCAGCAGCTTAGACGGACAATCCTACGAGCAGTACTTC.

The V and J genes are TRBV18 and TRBJ2-3; 7 nucleotides agree with TRBD1. The V gene end was trimmed by 5 bases and the J gene end by 1 base; junction bases not matched to a gene: 6. The V gene's germline CDR1 is KGHSH and CDR2 LQKENI. CDR3 length: 15 residues. This CDR3 reads CASSKGQTRTDTQYF. The CDR3 bases are TGTGCCAGCTCAAAGGGACAGACACGCACAGATACGCAGTATTTT.

Notes on this clone: Other DNA sequences in this sample translate to the same CDR3. V and J are TRBV5-1 and TRBJ1-5; possibly TRBD1 for D (5 bases). The CDR3 consists of 15 residues. Trimming cost V 1 base and J 1 base, with 9 bases left between them. Per germline, CDR1 SGHRS and CDR2 YFSETQ. CDR3 sequence: CASSLMGVSNQPQHF. CDR3 in DNA: TGCGCCAGCAGCTTGATGGGGGTCAGCAATCAGCCCCAGCATTTT.

CDR3 residues: CAIKYRSTGGTDTQYF. In DNA, the CDR3 is TGTGCCATCAAGTATCGGAGCACAGGGGGAACAGATACGCAGTATTTT. The rearrangement uses TRBV19 and TRBJ2-3; 8 nucleotides align to TRBD1. The junction had 15 bases not matched to a gene; V was cut back by 10 bases and J by 3 bases. Germline lookup yields CDR1 LNHDA and CDR2 SQIVND (reference sequence). This CDR3 is 16 amino acids long.